The source of this T cell receptor (beta chain) is a study of cytomegalovirus exposure and HLA in healthy donors. Germline V CDR1 and CDR2: SGHTA, FQGNSA. The CDR3 is made up of 14 amino acids. Trimming took 5 bases from V and 4 from J, leaving 14 bases between them. Primers for the PCR totalled 60 Vbeta and 13 Jbeta. Assay used: immunoSEQ multiplex PCR; TCRdb lists only in-frame clones, some missing. The sample yields some 210,000 clones, about 77% seen once. Remarks on this clone: Antigen specificity is unknown.

General study points: Later analysis suggested most CMV-associated TCR beta chains were HLA-restricted. Prediction of most subjects' HLA-A and HLA-B alleles by TCR beta sequences was reportedly accurate.

The V and J genes are TRBV7-2 and TRBJ2-5; D is uncertain. The sequence derives from a woman aged 25 to 39 in good health and CMV-seropositive. Material for sequencing was PBMCs. CDR3 DNA sequence: TGTGCCAGCAGCCCACCACCCGTTAGAGAGACCCAGTACTTC. Its translation is CASSPPPVRETQYF.